These T cell receptor beta chains were read from a single sample in a study of T-cell reconstitution after alpha-beta-depleted transplantation in children. TCRdb reprocessed the PCR reads with MiXCR, giving one entry per CDR3 protein. The data contain roughly 250,000 distinct CDR3 sequences, around 7.8% of them singletons. This sample comprised PBMCs, mostly from graft donor cells, obtained 180 days after TCRalphabeta/CD19-depleted stem cell transplant. These receptor sequences come from a male patient younger than 18 who had a stem cell transplant for acute lymphoblastic leukemia, so the T cells may come from the graft donor. Both conserved end residues are part of each CDR3.

v_gene | CDR3aa
TRBV12-3/TRBV12-4 | CASSLRPGDTQYF
TRBV7-9 | CASNPTGGTKNIQYF
TRBV5-6 | CASSLKGAREKLFF
TRBV5-5 | CASRLAGGGFNEQFF
TRBV28 | CASESSSYEQYF
TRBV29-1 | CSVGYNEQFF
TRBV13 | CAISPGLNTWELFF
TRBV5-1 | CASSSWTGPTEAFF
TRBV20-1 | CSARVGTQPQHF
TRBV10-3 | CAIKFTGGHSGNTIYF
TRBV9 | CASSVGLAPPDTQYF
TRBV11-3 | CASSLDFGGDYNEQFF
TRBV7-9 | CASWGRANVLTF
TRBV6-5 | CASSYRENQPQHF
TRBV3-1 | CASSQPGLQGAWNEQFF
TRBV4-3 | CASSLTFSSGANVLTF
TRBV16 | CASSQSPGQGWTYEQYF
TRBV4-2 | CASSQEAAYGYTF
TRBV4-2 | CASSQGAGWYF
TRBV12-3/TRBV12-4 | CASSRRGGQADTQYF
TRBV7-3 | CASSLKTTGELFF
TRBV7-2 | CASSRGVGVQETQYF
TRBV6-2/TRBV6-3 | CASSPTPPTISGLGLFF
TRBV27 | CASSLQGTANTEAFF
TRBV10-3 | CAISSGIQYF
TRBV7-2 | CASSLKGGEGDLPQHF
TRBV7-3 | CASSLRGGDEQFF
TRBV20-1 | CSAPQGASTDTQYF
TRBV14 | CASSHRLAPNSSYEQYF
TRBV3-1 | CASSHRLGLVPYEQYF
TRBV20-1 | CSASDYSGMAYEQYF
TRBV4-1 | CASSQEFGQSYEQYF
TRBV7-9 | CASSPDTPTGSYEQYF
TRBV7-9 | CASSSRTDLYEQYF
TRBV27 | CASSLTGAAGANVLTF
TRBV20-1 | CSARASRQGLTGELFF
TRBV5-1 | CASSFEGRDTGELFF
TRBV12-3/TRBV12-4 | CASTWGQILNQPQHF
TRBV12-3/TRBV12-4 | CASSLEVSGRATDTQYF
TRBV12-3/TRBV12-4 | CASSLVETRGQFF
TRBV12-5 | CASGLVLAGSYGYTF
TRBV5-8 | CASSLGTGSGSQPQHF
TRBV12-3/TRBV12-4 | CASSFLSVNQPQHF
TRBV6-5 | CASSYLEGEKLFF